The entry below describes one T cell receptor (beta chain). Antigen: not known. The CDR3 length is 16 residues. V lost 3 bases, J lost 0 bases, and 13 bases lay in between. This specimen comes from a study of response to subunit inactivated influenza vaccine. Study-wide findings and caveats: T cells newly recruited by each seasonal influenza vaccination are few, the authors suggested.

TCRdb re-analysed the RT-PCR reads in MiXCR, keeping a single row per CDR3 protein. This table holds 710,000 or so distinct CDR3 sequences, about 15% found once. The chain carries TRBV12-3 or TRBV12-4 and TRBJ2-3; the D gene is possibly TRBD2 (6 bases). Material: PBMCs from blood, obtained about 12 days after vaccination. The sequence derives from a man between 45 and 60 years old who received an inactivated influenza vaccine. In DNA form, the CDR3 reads TGTGCCAGCAGTTTTGCCCAGGGACTTAGCACAGATACGCAGTATTTT. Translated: CASSFAQGLSTDTQYF.